These 9 T cell receptor beta chains came from one sample sequenced in a study of blood T cell repertoires in COVID-19. Method: immunoSEQ multiplex PCR; TCRdb's copy keeps in-frame clones and lacks some. The sample shows 150,000 to 200,000 clones, about 88% of them seen only once. Material: peripheral blood. These receptors originate from a man aged 35 to 55 with active or convalescent COVID-19.

This clone showed up just a few times. The chain is built from TRBV18 and TRBJ1-4; D unclear. The germline CDR1 and CDR2 sequences are KGHSH and LQKENI. The CDR3 is made up of 12 amino acids. V was shortened by 6 bases and J by 8 bases, with 10 bases between the two germline ends. The chain's CDR3 is CASSTLGEKLFF. As DNA, the CDR3 is TGTGCCAGCTCCACCCTCGGGGAAAAACTGTTTTTT. The whole variable domain, filled in from reference TRBV18 and TRBJ1-4, reads NAGVMQNPRHLVRRRGQEARLRCSPMKGHSHVYWYRQLPEEGLKFMVYLQKENIIDESGMPKERFSAEFPKEGPSILRIQQVVRGDSAAYFCASSTLGEKLFFGSGTQLSVL.

The CDR3 is CASSYSTSGTGEDEQFF. In nucleotides, the CDR3 is TGTGCCAGCAGTTACTCAACTAGCGGGACGGGTGAAGATGAGCAGTTCTTC. The rearrangement uses TRBV6-2 or TRBV6-3 and TRBJ2-1; 10 positions match TRBD2. The length of the CDR3 is 17 residues. The ends lost 0 bases at V and 8 bases at J; junction bases unmatched: 10. The germline gives CDR1 MNHEY, CDR2 SVGEGT.

This clone was counted a single time. This sequence joins TRBV7-6 and TRBJ2-5; weak D call: TRBD2 (5 bases). The CDR3 is made up of 14 amino acids. Germline CDR1 SGHVS, CDR2 FNYEAQ. Trimming stripped 2 bases from V and 3 bases from J, with 10 bases between. The CDR3 DNA reads as TGTGCCAGCAGCTTAATCCCGGGGAAAGAGACCCAGTACTTC. This sequence encodes CASSLIPGKETQYF.

This sequence joins TRBV3-1 (or the pseudogene TRBV3-2) and TRBJ2-1; 11 bases are shared with TRBD2. After removal of 2 bases from V and 2 bases from J, the junction contained 2 bases not matched to a gene. The CDR3 totals 16 residues. Looked up from germline, CDR1 is LGHDT and CDR2 is YNNKEL (reference sequence). CDR3 coding DNA: TGTGCCAGCAGCCAATCGGGACTAGCGGCCTACAATGAGCAGTTCTTC. Its protein product is CASSQSGLAAYNEQFF.

The chain couples TRBV3-1 (or the pseudogene TRBV3-2) to TRBJ1-2, with 7 bases lining up with TRBD1. With V trimmed by 3 bases and J by 7 bases, 8 bases remained unmatched. CDR3 length equals 14 residues. Germline CDR1 and CDR2: LGHDT and YNNKEL (reference sequence). The CDR3 DNA is TGTGCCAGCAGCCACCGACAGGGTAAGGGTGGCTACACCTTC. It translates to CASSHRQGKGGYTF.

This rearrangement joins TRBV19 to TRBJ1-6, with D perhaps TRBD1 (5 bases). From germline, CDR1 is LNHDA and CDR2 SQIVND (reference sequence). V was cut by 5 bases and J by 9 bases, with 14 bases left in between. This CDR3 comprises 14 residues. This CDR3 reads CASSPGVRVSPLHF. CDR3 sequence (DNA): TGTGCCAGTAGTCCGGGGGTCCGGGTTTCACCCCTCCACTTT.

The chain employs TRBV14 and TRBJ2-7, with a tentative D call TRBD2 (6 bases). The CDR3 loop spans 14 amino acids. Per the germline V gene, CDR1 is SGHDN and CDR2 is FVKESK. Trimming took 0 bases from V and 5 from J, leaving 11 bases between them. The CDR3 DNA is TGTGCCAGCAGCCAAGATGTTCGGGGGAACGAGCAGTACTTC. This sequence encodes CASSQDVRGNEQYF.

The chain links TRBV11-2 to TRBJ2-1; D may be TRBD2 (5 bases). The CDR3 spans 16 residues. The ends were cut back, 3 bases at V and 5 bases at J, with 17 bases in the middle. CDR1 is SGHAT and CDR2 is FQNNGV in the germline V gene. CDR3 loop: CASSLVLGSLDNEQFF. Written as DNA, the CDR3 is TGTGCCAGCAGCTTGGTACTAGGAAGTTTGGACAATGAGCAGTTCTTC.

The V gene is TRBV5-1, the J gene TRBJ1-3, with D possibly being TRBD1 (6 bases). The V gene lost 2 bases and the J gene lost 2 bases, with 14 bases spanning the gap. The germline V gene has CDR1 SGHRS and CDR2 YFSETQ. CDR3 length equals 16 residues. CDR3 sequence reads: CASSFVRGATGNTIYF. Here the CDR3 DNA reads TGCGCCAGCAGCTTTGTCCGGGGGGCGACTGGAAACACCATATATTTT.